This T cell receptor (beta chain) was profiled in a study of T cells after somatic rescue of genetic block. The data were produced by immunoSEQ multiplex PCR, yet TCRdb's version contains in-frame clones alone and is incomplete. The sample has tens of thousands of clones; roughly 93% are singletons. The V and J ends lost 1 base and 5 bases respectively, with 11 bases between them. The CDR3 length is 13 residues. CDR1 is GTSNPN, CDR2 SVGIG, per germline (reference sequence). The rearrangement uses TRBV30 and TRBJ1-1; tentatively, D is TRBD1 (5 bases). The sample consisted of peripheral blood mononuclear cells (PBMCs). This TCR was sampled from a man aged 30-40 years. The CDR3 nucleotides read TGTGCCTGGAGTGAGGGGAGGAGGACTGAAGCTTTCTTT. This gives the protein CAWSEGRRTEAFF.